This note documents a single TCR beta chain sequence. Data came from immunoSEQ multiplex PCR; TCRdb stores just in-frame clones and leaves some out. The sample contains 65,000 to 90,000 clones, roughly 85% of which appear only once. The record originates from a study of OX40 agonist ivuxolimab in advanced cancers. Germline V CDR1 and CDR2: SGHAT, FQNNGV. The CDR3 totals 16 residues. The germline V and J ends were trimmed by 5 bases and 7 bases, with 18 bases remaining between them. This clonotype was sampled from an adult with an advanced solid tumor such as melanoma, head and neck, liver or kidney cancer. The material was CD4+ or CD8+ T cells sorted from blood, obtained in a trial of the OX40 agonist ivuxolimab. V is TRBV11-2 and J is TRBJ1-6; D may be TRBD1 (5 bases). CDR3 sequence (DNA): TGTGCCAGCAGCCGACTCCCCGGGACGGAGAATTCACCCCTCCACTTT. Protein product: CASSRLPGTENSPLHF.